These 10 T cell receptor beta chains came from one sample sequenced in a study of blood T cell repertoires in COVID-19. TCRdb keeps only in-frame clones here, not all; method: immunoSEQ multiplex PCR. The repertoire consists of about 280,000 clones, with nearly 90% occurring once and the leading ten covering 9.4%. Sequencing was carried out using peripheral blood. The receptors stem from a man between 18 and 35 years old with active or convalescent COVID-19.

This sequence joins TRBV7-8 and TRBJ2-3; TRBD2 is a possible D gene (6 bases). This CDR3 is 16 amino acids long. CDR1 and CDR2 from the germline V gene are SGHVS and FQNEAQ. Between the trimmed V and J ends, which lost 6 bases and 4 bases, there was a span of 20 bases. The CDR3 region has the DNA TGTGCCAGCAGACAATACAGTCGGAGCGGGTCAGATACGCAGTATTTT. Protein product: CASRQYSRSGSDTQYF. The whole variable domain, remainder taken from reference TRBV7-8 and TRBJ2-3, is GAGVSQSPRYKVAKRGQDVALRCDPISGHVSLFWYQQALGQGPEFLTYFQNEAQLDKSGLPSDRFFAERPEGSVSTLKIQRTQQEDSAVYLCASRQYSRSGSDTQYFGPGTRLTVL.

The V and J genes are TRBV19 and TRBJ1-4; 8 bases line up with TRBD1. This CDR3 is built from 17 residues. CDR1 and CDR2 (germline): LNHDA, SQIVND (reference sequence). V was pared by 3 bases and J by 6 bases, with 12 bases of the junction left unmatched. The CDR3 is CASSIGGRGRVDEKLFF. The CDR3 DNA reads TGTGCCAGTAGTATTGGAGGCAGGGGGCGAGTGGATGAAAAACTGTTTTTT.

The genes are TRBV5-1 and TRBJ2-1; 8 bases are shared with TRBD2. J gave up 7 bases and V 5 bases, and 11 bases lay outside the gene matches. CDR3 length: 15 residues. Germline assignment: CDR1 SGHRS and CDR2 YFSETQ. The CDR3 region has the DNA TGCGCCAGCAGACCGGGGGGACTAGGTTATAATGAGCAGTTCTTC. Translated: CASRPGGLGYNEQFF.

V and J are TRBV12-5 and TRBJ1-3; the match to TRBD1 covers 9 bases. The CDR3 contains 19 residues. From germline, CDR1 is LGHNT and CDR2 FRNRAP. V lost 1 base and J lost 2; bases outside the gene matches: 12. The CDR3 sequence is CASGLGRGTGRSPGNTIYF. The CDR3 nucleotides are TGTGCTAGTGGTTTGGGGAGGGGGACAGGGAGGTCCCCTGGAAACACCATATATTTT.

This clone was seen only a few times. V usage is TRBV9 and J usage is TRBJ2-7, with D hard to call. The CDR3 totals 14 residues. Germline CDR1 is SGDLS and CDR2 is YYNGEE. Trimming left V 3 bases short and J 2 bases short, with 12 bases between. CDR3 in DNA: TGTGCCAGCAGCGGAGCGCGCGGTACCTACGAGCAGTACTTC. It translates to CASSGARGTYEQYF.

The rearrangement uses TRBV6-5 and TRBJ1-2; 8 nucleotides match TRBD1. Germline V gene data show CDR1 as MNHEY and CDR2 as SVGAGI. J gave up 3 bases and V 6 bases, and 3 bases lay outside the gene matches. This CDR3 contains 13 residues. The CDR3 spells CASRDRAHYGYTF. CDR3 nucleotides: TGTGCCAGCAGGGACAGGGCGCACTATGGCTACACCTTC.

The J gene is TRBJ2-5, the V gene TRBV3-1 (or the pseudogene TRBV3-2), with D possibly being TRBD2 (5 bases). The V gene's germline CDR1 is LGHDT and CDR2 YNNKEL (reference sequence). CDR3 length: 16 amino acids. The V end was cut by 0 bases, the J end by 1 base, with 12 bases between. The CDR3 loop reads CASSQDLVSGQETQYF. The CDR3 DNA sequence: TGTGCCAGCAGCCAAGATCTAGTCAGCGGCCAAGAGACCCAGTACTTC.

The V gene is TRBV2, the J gene TRBJ2-5; 13 bases are shared with TRBD2. V shed 4 bases and J 2 bases; nucleotides not matched to a gene: 4. Germline CDR1 is SNHLY and CDR2 is FYNNEI. There are 16 residues in the CDR3. The CDR3 region has the DNA TGTGCCAGCAGTGGGACTAGCGGGGGAACACAAGAGACCCAGTACTTC. Translation gives CASSGTSGGTQETQYF.

The V call is TRBV19, the J call TRBJ1-6, with 11 bases identical to TRBD1. With V trimmed by 7 bases and J by 10 bases, 3 bases remained unmatched. Per germline, CDR1 LNHDA and CDR2 SQIVND (reference sequence). This CDR3 spans 13 amino acids. CDR3 coding DNA: TGTGCCAGTACAAGGACAGGGGGCTCACCCCTCCACTTT. It codes for CASTRTGGSPLHF.

There are many counts of this clone. The chain is built from TRBV4-1 and TRBJ1-2, with 7 bases fitting TRBD1. Germline V gene lookup returns CDR1 MGHRA and CDR2 YSYEKL. This CDR3 region has 14 residues. Trimming took 0 bases from V and 4 from J; bases not matched to a gene: 2. CDR3 in DNA: TGCGCCAGCAGCCAAGACAGGGGGTTCTATGGCTACACCTTC. Its protein product is CASSQDRGFYGYTF.